This TCR beta chain was sequenced in a study of cytomegalovirus exposure and HLA in healthy donors. Overall study context: An analysis done earlier identified 120 million or so unique TCR beta sequences from approximately 170 million T cells.

Whole-study findings and limits: By HLA locus, TCR association rates varied in a later analysis, with DRB1 showing the most and HLA-C the fewest. On later analysis, the bulk of CMV-associated TCR beta chains appeared to be HLA-restricted.

In the PCR, 60 Vbeta and 13 Jbeta primers were used. Profiled with immunoSEQ multiplex PCR; TCRdb holds only in-frame clones, not every one. The data hold some 99,000 clones, with less than 80% observed a single time. Concerning this clone itself: Its specificity is not known. Compared with germline, one end of the junction differs, possibly owing to a read error.

The germline V gene encodes CDR1 SEHNR and CDR2 FQNEAQ (reference sequence). This CDR3 region has 17 residues. This clonotype was sampled from a woman aged 50 to 65 in good health and CMV-seropositive. The chain links TRBV7-9 to TRBJ2-6; 8 positions agree with TRBD1. The sequenced material came from PBMCs. CDR3 sequence (DNA): TGTGCCAGCAGCCCACAGGGGGTCGGCTCTGGGGCCAACGGCCTGACTTTC. It yields the protein CASSPQGVGSGANGLTF. Combining the CDR3 with reference TRBV7-9 and TRBJ2-6 gives the whole variable domain DTGVSQNPRHKITKRGQNVTFRCDPISEHNRLYWYRQTLGQGPEFLTYFQNEAQLEKSRLLSDRFSAERPKGSFSTLEIQRTEQGDSAMYLCASSPQGVGSGANGLTFGAGSRLTVL.